The clone carrying this T cell receptor beta chain was detected only once. The sample comes from a study of control samples from healthy donors and cancer patients. Clones were read by immunoSEQ multiplex PCR, and TCRdb kept only the in-frame ones, dropping some. The profile shows around 150,000 clones, 96% of them singletons. The CDR3 runs 14 residues. CDR1 and CDR2 from the germline V gene are SGHVS and FNYEAQ. V trimming: 7 bases; J trimming: 6 bases; junction bases outside the gene matches: 10. This TCR was sampled from a woman aged 30 to 39 in good health. This sequence joins TRBV7-6 and TRBJ2-3; 7 nucleotides agree with TRBD2. The sample comprised blood. The CDR3 DNA sequence: TGTGCCAGCACCCTAGGCGGGAGCGGTGATACGCAGTATTTT. Translating gives CASTLGGSGDTQYF.